This entry lists 16 T cell receptor beta chains sequenced from one sample in a study of PD-1 blockade in classical Hodgkin lymphoma. The patients all showed relapse after autologous stem cell transplantation, while their brentuximab vedotin exposure varied. The assay was immunoSEQ multiplex PCR, and TCRdb's table has in-frame clones only and misses some. The table has tens of thousands of clones, 75% to 90% seen once. Source: peripheral blood mononuclear cells (PBMCs), taken before the second cycle of nivolumab. The receptors were sampled from a human donor with classical Hodgkin lymphoma.

This clone was picked up a small number of times. The chain is built from TRBV28 and TRBJ2-7; the D gene is possibly TRBD1 (5 bases). V lost 6 bases, J lost 4 bases, and 13 bases lay in between. The CDR3 covers 13 residues. Germline V gives CDR1 MDHEN, CDR2 SYDVKM. This CDR3 reads CASRSPTEYEQYF. The CDR3 nucleotides are TGTGCCAGCAGATCCCCGACAGAGTACGAGCAGTACTTC. Full variable domain (remainder filled in from reference TRBV28 and TRBJ2-7): DVKVTQSSRYLVKRTGEKVFLECVQDMDHENMFWYRQDPGLGLRLIYFSYDVKMKEKGDIPEGYSVSREKKERFSLILESASTNQTSMYLCASRSPTEYEQYFGPGTRLTVT.

J is TRBJ2-7 and V is TRBV28; no definite D call. CDR3 length equals 12 residues. Germline loops: CDR1 MDHEN, CDR2 SYDVKM. V shed 2 bases and J shed 3 bases, with 5 bases lying between them. The chain's CDR3 is CASSLPLYEQYF. In DNA, the CDR3 is TGTGCCAGCAGTTTACCGCTCTACGAGCAGTACTTC.

In nucleotides, the CDR3 is TGTGCCAGCAGTTTTAAAGGGGGACCACCCTACAATGAGCAGTTCTTC. Amino acids: CASSFKGGPPYNEQFF. The chain has TRBV27 and TRBJ2-1; tentative D call: TRBD1 (6 bases). The CDR3 extends over 16 amino acids. Germline-derived CDR1 and CDR2 are MNHEY and SMNVEV (reference sequence). V was clipped by 3 bases and J by 2 bases, with 14 bases between them.

This chain connects TRBV7-2 to TRBJ2-7; TRBD1 agrees at 8 bases. The germline CDR1 and CDR2 sequences are SGHTA and FQGNSA. CDR3 length: 14 amino acids. Trimming removed 5 bases from V and 3 bases from J; junction bases left unmatched: 6. In nucleotides, the CDR3 is TGTGCCAGCAGCGCCAGGACAGGGATCTACGAGCAGTACTTC. Residues: CASSARTGIYEQYF.

This chain uses TRBV11-1 with TRBJ2-5; 8 nucleotides line up with TRBD2. J gave up 5 bases and V 1 base, and 12 bases lay outside the gene matches. Looked up from germline, CDR1 is SGHAT and CDR2 is FQDESV (reference sequence). The CDR3 spans 17 residues. The CDR3 bases are TGTGCCAGCAGCTTAGATCGTCTCGGGAGGGCCTGGGAGACCCAGTACTTC. Translating it yields CASSLDRLGRAWETQYF.

In this sample, this clone turned up once. The chain combines TRBV5-1 with TRBJ1-1, with a weak D call TRBD1 (6 bases). The CDR3 sequence is 15 residues long. V was shortened by 0 bases and J by 0 bases, with 9 bases between the two germline ends. Germline lookup yields CDR1 SGHRS and CDR2 YFSETQ. CDR3: CASSLAGQLNTEAFF. The CDR3 DNA is TGCGCCAGCAGCTTGGCCGGACAGCTGAACACTGAAGCTTTCTTT. Together with reference TRBV5-1 and TRBJ1-1, the CDR3 gives the full variable domain: KAGVTQTPRYLIKTRGQQVTLSCSPISGHRSVSWYQQTPGQGLQFLFEYFSETQRNKGNFPGRFSGRQFSNSRSEMNVSTLELGDSALYLCASSLAGQLNTEAFFGQGTRLTVV.

The chain has TRBV27 and TRBJ2-1; TRBD2 matches at 7 bases. J gave up 2 bases and V 2 bases, and 3 bases lay outside the gene matches. This CDR3 is 15 amino acids long. The germline CDR1 and CDR2 sequences are MNHEY and SMNVEV (reference sequence). The CDR3 region is CASSLAGVTYNEQFF. In DNA form, the CDR3 reads TGTGCCAGCAGTTTAGCGGGAGTTACCTACAATGAGCAGTTCTTC.

The chain joins TRBV27 to TRBJ2-3; D is ambiguous. Germline V gene lookup returns CDR1 MNHEY and CDR2 SMNVEV (reference sequence). V was cut by 2 bases and J by 5 bases, with 17 bases left in between. The CDR3 contains 16 residues. CDR3: CASSLEAPTWVDTQYF. In DNA, the CDR3 is TGTGCCAGCAGTTTAGAGGCCCCAACTTGGGTAGATACGCAGTATTTT.

The CDR3 spells CASSYLGASLYGYTF. CDR3 sequence (DNA): TGTGCCAGCAGTTACCTCGGGGCGAGTCTCTATGGCTACACCTTC. This rearrangement joins TRBV6-5 to TRBJ1-2; tentative D call: TRBD1 (5 bases). The ends were cut back, 2 bases at V and 4 bases at J, with 14 bases in the middle. This CDR3 contains 15 residues. The germline gives CDR1 MNHEY, CDR2 SVGAGI.

Here the CDR3 DNA reads TGTGCCAGTAGTAGCGTTTCGAACACCGGGGAGCTGTTTTTT. It is translated as CASSSVSNTGELFF. The chain couples TRBV19 to TRBJ2-2; no clear D. The germline V and J ends were trimmed by 4 bases and 0 bases, with 6 bases remaining between them. The CDR3 runs to 14 residues. Per the germline V gene, CDR1 is LNHDA and CDR2 is SQIVND (reference sequence).

The genes are TRBV15 and TRBJ2-7; possibly TRBD2 for D (7 bases). V was shortened by 1 base and J by 4 bases, with 17 bases between the two germline ends. Per germline, CDR1 LNHNV and CDR2 YYDKDF (reference sequence). This CDR3 region has 16 residues. CDR3 in DNA: TGTGCCACCAGCAGAGTAGGGGGGGCGAATTGGTACGAGCAGTACTTC. Encoded protein: CATSRVGGANWYEQYF.

Written as DNA, the CDR3 is TGTGCCAGCAGTCATTACAGGGGAGATGAAAAACTGTTTTTT. Its translation is CASSHYRGDEKLFF. V is TRBV28 and J is TRBJ1-4; 7 bases align to TRBD1. The germline gives CDR1 MDHEN, CDR2 SYDVKM. J lost 6 bases, V lost 5 bases, and 6 bases had no gene match. The CDR3 is 14 amino acids.

The gene calls are TRBV5-4 and TRBJ2-1, with 12 bases identical to TRBD2. Germline V gene sequence: CDR1 SGHNT, CDR2 YYREEE (reference sequence). The CDR3 consists of 16 residues. The ends lost 0 bases at V and 3 bases at J; junction bases unmatched: 1. CDR3 sequence: CASSLAGLAGYNEQFF. In DNA, the CDR3 is TGTGCCAGCAGCTTGGCGGGACTAGCGGGCTACAATGAGCAGTTCTTC.

This sequence joins TRBV19 and TRBJ2-5; 9 positions match TRBD2. The length of the CDR3 is 15 residues. The J segment lost 6 bases and the V segment lost 3 bases, leaving 8 bases of the junction unmatched. CDR1 is LNHDA, CDR2 SQIVND, per germline (reference sequence). The CDR3 sequence: CASSIGLAGAQTQYF. The CDR3 DNA reads TGTGCCAGTAGTATTGGGTTAGCGGGAGCGCAGACCCAGTACTTC.

The J gene is TRBJ1-6, the V gene TRBV27; no firm D call. The V gene lost 5 bases and the J gene lost 0 bases, with 11 bases spanning the gap. Germline loops: CDR1 MNHEY, CDR2 SMNVEV (reference sequence). The CDR3 extends over 16 amino acids. In DNA form, the CDR3 reads TGTGCCAGCAGTCGGACGCTAAGCTCCTATAATTCACCCCTCCACTTT. Amino acid sequence: CASSRTLSSYNSPLHF.

The rearrangement uses TRBV30 and TRBJ1-5; D may be TRBD1 (5 bases). CDR1 GTSNPN and CDR2 SVGIG come from the germline V gene (reference sequence). The CDR3 consists of 13 residues. Between the trimmed V and J ends, which lost 1 base and 7 bases, there was a span of 11 bases. CDR3 nucleotide sequence: TGTGCCTGGAGTGACCCGGGGCCACAGCCCCAGCATTTT. Protein product: CAWSDPGPQPQHF.